A single T cell receptor (beta chain) is shown here with its context. This sample was taken from a study of blood T cell repertoires in COVID-19. V dropped 3 bases and J dropped 3 bases, with 12 bases sitting between them. This CDR3 comprises 14 residues. Germline assignment: CDR1 MDHEN and CDR2 SYDVKM. Data came from immunoSEQ multiplex PCR; TCRdb stores just in-frame clones and leaves some out. Altogether fewer than 250,000 clones are present, around 81% being singletons, with the ten largest covering just under 9%. The receptor was isolated from a woman aged 50 to 60 with acute COVID-19. The rearrangement joins TRBV28 to TRBJ2-7; D not certain. Sequencing was performed on PBMCs or T cells enriched from blood (not recorded which). DNA of the CDR3: TGTGCCAGCAGTTTGCCGGGTAGCCTCTACGAGCAGTACTTC. It yields the protein CASSLPGSLYEQYF.